This T cell receptor beta chain was recorded in a study of T-cell memory formation after mild COVID-19. From 5'RACE with constant-segment primers came TCR alpha and TCR beta cDNA libraries that carried sample barcodes and UMIs. TCRdb recomputed calls from the 5' RACE reads with MiXCR, one row per CDR3 protein. The sample lists some 320,000 distinct CDR3 sequences, 13% to 15% occurring once. Germline loops: CDR1 MGHDK, CDR2 SYGVNS. This CDR3 is built from 12 residues. Losses at the gene ends were 6 bases for V and 4 bases for J; bases not matched to a gene: 0. This clonotype was seen only a few times. The chain couples TRBV25-1 to TRBJ2-7, with 10 bases aligning to TRBD2. Sequencing was carried out using PBMCs or a T cell subset sorted from them (not recorded which). The TCR comes from a man aged 18 to 29 who had mild COVID-19 (a few samples of this study predate the infection). Cell type and time point are not known. CDR3: CASRTSGYEQYF. The CDR3 region has the DNA TGTGCCAGCAGGACTAGCGGGTACGAGCAGTACTTC.